The sequence of this T cell receptor beta chain was determined in a study of blood T cell dynamics during melanoma immunotherapy. CDR3 length equals 15 residues. V was trimmed by 1 base and J by 0 bases, leaving 10 bases between them. Germline CDR1 and CDR2: SGHAT and FQNNGV. Time point given: week 3, after first cycle of checkpoint inhibitor. A fixed DNA input of approximately 400 ng was used per bulk PBMC sample. TCRdb's copy holds only in-frame clones and misses some; the assay was immunoSEQ multiplex PCR. The repertoire holds about 7,300 clones, with over 65% as singletons. The source was blood, collected from a patient treated with checkpoint blockade. This sequence was found in a human donor with melanoma. V is TRBV11-2 and J is TRBJ2-7, with a tentative D call TRBD1 (6 bases). DNA of the CDR3: TGTGCCAGCAGCTTAGGGCAGGGGTACTCCTACGAGCAGTACTTC. Protein product: CASSLGQGYSYEQYF.